One and the same sample provided the 23 T cell receptor beta chains below, sequenced in a study of cytotoxic CD8 clonotypes in ibrutinib-treated CLL. The assay was immunoSEQ multiplex PCR, and TCRdb's table has in-frame clones only and misses some. Among 140,000 to 150,000 clones, 76% were seen once, and the ten largest hold about 4.7%. The material was PBMCs, obtained after 24 months of ibrutinib treatment. The source is a human donor with chronic lymphocytic leukemia.

The V gene is TRBV7-9, the J gene TRBJ2-2, with a tentative D call TRBD2 (6 bases). From germline, CDR1 is SEHNR and CDR2 FQNEAQ (reference sequence). Between the trimmed V and J ends, which lost 2 bases and 3 bases, there was a span of 10 bases. The CDR3 is made up of 15 amino acids. The CDR3 sequence is CASSLYGGDTGELFF. The CDR3 nucleotides read TGTGCCAGCAGCTTATACGGAGGGGACACCGGGGAGCTGTTTTTT. Filled out from reference TRBV7-9 and TRBJ2-2, the complete variable domain reads DTGVSQNPRHKITKRGQNVTFRCDPISEHNRLYWYRQTLGQGPEFLTYFQNEAQLEKSRLLSDRFSAERPKGSFSTLEIQRTEQGDSAMYLCASSLYGGDTGELFFGEGSRLTVL.

The chain combines TRBV5-5 with TRBJ1-6; D is possibly TRBD1 (6 bases). The CDR3 consists of 15 residues. Trimming removed 6 bases from V and 0 bases from J, with 10 bases in between. Germline V CDR1 and CDR2: SGHKS, YYEKEE (reference sequence). The CDR3 sequence: CASNGGGSYNSPLHF. In DNA, the CDR3 is TGTGCCAGCAACGGAGGGGGCTCCTATAATTCACCCCTCCACTTT.

The chain is built from TRBV5-1 and TRBJ2-7, with 11 nucleotides matching TRBD2. Germline V lookup: CDR1 SGHRS, CDR2 YFSETQ. This CDR3 is 15 amino acids long. V trimming: 6 bases; J trimming: 1 base; junction bases outside the gene matches: 6. The CDR3 DNA sequence: TGCGCCAGCACCCCCGGGACTAGCGGTTCCTACGAGCAGTACTTC. This translates into CASTPGTSGSYEQYF.

This clone was seen a few times. The V and J genes are TRBV6-5 and TRBJ1-2; 9 bases are shared with TRBD1. Germline V gene lookup returns CDR1 MNHEY and CDR2 SVGAGI. This CDR3 comprises 16 residues. With V trimmed by 0 bases and J by 8 bases, 10 bases remained unmatched. This CDR3 reads CASSYSGQGIRGGYTF. The DNA of the CDR3 is TGTGCCAGCAGTTACTCCGGACAGGGGATTAGAGGCGGCTACACCTTC.

The rearrangement links TRBV14 to TRBJ2-4; no clear D. The CDR3 covers 16 residues. V shed 1 base and J shed 0 bases, with 10 bases lying between them. Germline V lookup: CDR1 SGHDN, CDR2 FVKESK. The chain's CDR3 is CASSQGRPLAKNIQYF. The CDR3 bases are TGTGCCAGCAGCCAAGGACGGCCCCTAGCCAAAAACATTCAGTACTTC.

Concerning this clone: This may be a read error, as it is one base from a much larger clone. The sample holds other DNA sequences that translate to the same CDR3. CDR3: CASSPSSYEQYF. The DNA for the CDR3 is TGTGCCAGCTCCCCCAGCTCCTACGAGCAGTACTTC. The chain recombines TRBV18 with TRBJ2-7; the D is unclear. The CDR3 covers 12 residues. The V gene lost 6 bases and the J gene lost 0 bases, with 6 bases spanning the gap. The germline CDR1 and CDR2 sequences are KGHSH and LQKENI.

This chain links TRBV30 with TRBJ2-5; 8 bases line up with TRBD2. The V segment lost 3 bases and the J segment 4 bases; nucleotides outside the gene matches: 1. The CDR3 covers 12 residues. Germline lookup yields CDR1 GTSNPN and CDR2 SVGIG (reference sequence). CDR3 residues: CAWSREGETQYF. CDR3 DNA sequence: TGTGCCTGGAGCCGGGAGGGAGAGACCCAGTACTTC.

This clone was counted a few times. The chain is built from TRBV28 and TRBJ1-1, with 8 positions matching TRBD1. J was trimmed by 11 bases and V by 5 bases; bases with no gene match: 10. The length of the CDR3 is 13 residues. The germline CDR1 and CDR2 sequences are MDHEN and SYDVKM. The CDR3: CASSPGHRGGAFF. The CDR3 DNA reads TGTGCCAGCAGTCCAGGACACAGGGGGGGGGCTTTCTTT.

V and J are TRBV28 and TRBJ1-1; no clear D. Germline V lookup: CDR1 MDHEN, CDR2 SYDVKM. V was shortened by 5 bases and J by 2 bases, with 15 bases between the two germline ends. The CDR3 is 15 amino acids. The CDR3 loop reads CASSPEWRSNTEAFF. The CDR3 nucleotides are TGTGCCAGCAGTCCCGAGTGGAGGAGTAACACTGAAGCTTTCTTT.

The chain recombines TRBV28 with TRBJ1-3; unclear D gene. V was shortened by 4 bases and J by 6 bases, with 13 bases between the two germline ends. CDR3 size: 14 residues. The germline V gene has CDR1 MDHEN and CDR2 SYDVKM. The CDR3: CASSWGGEANTIYF. Written as DNA, the CDR3 is TGTGCCAGCAGTTGGGGAGGCGAGGCAAACACCATATATTTT.

This clone was observed a single time. The chain has TRBV9 and TRBJ2-1; TRBD2 agrees at 14 bases. The CDR3 totals 15 residues. Germline CDR1 reads SGDLS; CDR2 reads YYNGEE. The V and J ends lost 2 bases and 8 bases, in that order; junction bases with no gene match: 3. The CDR3 coding sequence is TGTGCCAGCAGCGTGACTAGCGGGGGGGTGGATGAGCAGTTCTTC. Its translation is CASSVTSGGVDEQFF. Using reference TRBV9 and TRBJ2-1 for the parts outside the CDR3, the full variable domain is DSGVTQTPKHLITATGQRVTLRCSPRSGDLSVYWYQQSLDQGLQFLIQYYNGEERAKGNILERFSAQQFPDLHSELNLSSLELGDSALYFCASSVTSGGVDEQFFGPGTRLTVL.

The chain is built from TRBV9 and TRBJ2-2; 8 nucleotides line up with TRBD2. With 7 bases clipped from V and 7 bases from J, the junction kept 9 bases outside the gene matches. The CDR3 consists of 14 residues. Germline V gene data show CDR1 as SGDLS and CDR2 as YYNGEE. Here the CDR3 reads CASGRGGLVGELFF. The CDR3, as DNA: TGTGCCAGCGGCCGGGGGGGCTTGGTCGGGGAGCTGTTTTTT.

The gene calls are TRBV14 and TRBJ1-1, with D unresolved. Looked up from germline, CDR1 is SGHDN and CDR2 is FVKESK. V lost 3 bases to trimming and J lost 5 bases, with 10 bases between them. The length of the CDR3 is 13 residues. The CDR3 loop is CASSQVGDTEAFF. CDR3 coding DNA: TGTGCCAGCAGCCAGGTTGGGGATACTGAAGCTTTCTTT.

The count of this clone is one. CDR3 in DNA: TGTGCCAGCAGCCTCACCCAACGGGGGGCGCGAATCTACGAGCAGTACTTC. Amino acids: CASSLTQRGARIYEQYF. The J gene is TRBJ2-7, the V gene TRBV11-2; possible D gene TRBD2, 7 bases. The CDR3 has 17 residues. Germline values: CDR1 SGHAT, CDR2 FQNNGV. V lost 5 bases to trimming and J lost 3 bases, with 23 bases between them.

The chain's CDR3 is CASSQAGQPNYEQYF. The CDR3, as DNA: TGTGCCAGCAGCCAGGCGGGACAGCCAAACTACGAGCAGTACTTC. V gene TRBV4-2 combines with J gene TRBJ2-7; D is possibly TRBD1 (7 bases). The CDR3 contains 15 residues. Germline CDR1 is LGHNA and CDR2 is YNFKEQ. Trimming shortened V by 3 bases and J by 3 bases, and 15 bases separated the two germline ends.

The chain carries TRBV28 and TRBJ1-4; perhaps TRBD1 as D (5 bases). Deletions cut 6 bases from V and 7 bases from J, with 18 bases between. This CDR3 is 15 amino acids long. Germline-derived CDR1 and CDR2 are MDHEN and SYDVKM. CDR3 region: CASSRPGSRGEKLFF. As DNA, the CDR3 is TGTGCCAGCAGCCGGCCAGGGAGCCGCGGTGAAAAACTGTTTTTT.

This clone was detected only once. The chain is built from TRBV2 and TRBJ2-1; no definite D call. Germline V lookup: CDR1 SNHLY, CDR2 FYNNEI. This CDR3 is built from 16 residues. V gave up 4 bases and J gave up 1 base, with 14 bases separating them. The CDR3 is CASSGLASASYNEQFF. The CDR3 DNA sequence: TGTGCCAGCAGTGGCCTCGCGTCGGCGTCCTACAATGAGCAGTTCTTC.

CDR3 nucleotide sequence: TGTGCCAGCACCACGGGGGGGGGCCTGAATGAAAAACTGTTTTTT. It specifies CASTTGGGLNEKLFF. The rearrangement uses TRBV6-6 and TRBJ1-4; D possibly corresponds to TRBD1 (6 bases). Trimming removed 7 bases at V and 5 bases at J, with 17 bases between. CDR3 length equals 15 residues. Germline CDR1 and CDR2: MNHNY and SVGAGI (reference sequence).

The V call is TRBV4-3, the J call TRBJ2-7, with TRBD1 as a possible D gene (6 bases). The CDR3 length is 14 residues. V was clipped by 0 bases and J by 6 bases, with 12 bases between them. Germline V lookup: CDR1 LGHNA, CDR2 YSLEER. The CDR3 DNA follows: TGCGCCAGCAGCCAAGACCCGGACAGTCTCGAGCAGTACTTC. Translation gives CASSQDPDSLEQYF.

This clone was detected only once. The chain links TRBV9 to TRBJ2-3, with D uncertain. Trimming took 0 bases from V and 2 from J, leaving 10 bases between them. The germline V gene encodes CDR1 SGDLS and CDR2 YYNGEE. The CDR3 length is 15 residues. The CDR3: CASSVVGSPTDTQYF. The CDR3 DNA is TGTGCCAGCAGCGTAGTGGGCAGCCCCACAGATACGCAGTATTTT.

V gene TRBV5-6 combines with J gene TRBJ2-5; D is unresolved. The V gene's germline CDR1 is SGHDT and CDR2 YYEEEE. The CDR3 sequence is 15 residues long. Trimming removed 4 bases from V and 5 bases from J, with 18 bases in between. The CDR3 DNA reads TGTGCCAGCAGCCTGCTGGGGTGGCGTGGGGAGACCCAGTACTTC. Protein: CASSLLGWRGETQYF.

The chain carries TRBV5-1 and TRBJ2-7; tentative D call: TRBD2 (6 bases). This CDR3 is built from 14 residues. In germline, CDR1 is SGHRS, CDR2 YFSETQ. V was shortened by 4 bases and J by 9 bases, with 20 bases between the two germline ends. In DNA, the CDR3 is TGCGCCAGCAGCCCCGGGACTGCCGGAGTGGGGCAGTACTTC. Amino acids: CASSPGTAGVGQYF.

This rearrangement joins TRBV7-3 to TRBJ1-5, with 8 bases aligning to TRBD1. Germline trimming cut 4 bases from V and 5 bases from J; bases unmatched to any gene: 4. Germline CDR1 and CDR2: SGHTA and FQGTGA. The CDR3 has 14 residues. This CDR3 reads CASSSGQGDQPQHF. In DNA, the CDR3 is TGTGCCAGCAGCTCCGGACAGGGTGATCAGCCCCAGCATTTT.